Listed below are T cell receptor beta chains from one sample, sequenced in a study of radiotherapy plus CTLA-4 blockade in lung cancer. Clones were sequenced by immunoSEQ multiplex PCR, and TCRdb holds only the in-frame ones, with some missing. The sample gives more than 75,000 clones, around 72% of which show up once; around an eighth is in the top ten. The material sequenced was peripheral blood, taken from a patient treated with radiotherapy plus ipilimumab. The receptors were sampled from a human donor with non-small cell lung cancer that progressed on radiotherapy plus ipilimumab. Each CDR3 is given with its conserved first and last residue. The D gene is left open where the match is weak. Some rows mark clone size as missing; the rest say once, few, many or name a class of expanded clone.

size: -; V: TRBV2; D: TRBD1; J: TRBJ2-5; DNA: TGTGCCAGCAGTGGGGCAGGGGGAACTGAGACCCAGTACTTC; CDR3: CASSGAGGTETQYF
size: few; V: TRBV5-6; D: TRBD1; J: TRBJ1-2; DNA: TGTGCCAGCAGCCCGGATCCGGGACAGGGTTTTTACGGCTACACCTTC; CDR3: CASSPDPGQGFYGYTF
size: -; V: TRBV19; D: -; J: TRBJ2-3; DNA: TGTGCCAGTAGTCCGGGTATGTCAACGCGGTTCATTCGCACAGATACGCAGTATTTT; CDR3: CASSPGMSTRFIRTDTQYF
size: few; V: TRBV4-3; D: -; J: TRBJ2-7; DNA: TGCGCCAGCAGCCAGGATTGGGGGGCCGAGCAGTACTTC; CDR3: CASSQDWGAEQYF
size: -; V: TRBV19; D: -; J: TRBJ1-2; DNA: TGTGCCAGTACGCATACAGTCTATGGCTACACCTTC; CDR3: CASTHTVYGYTF
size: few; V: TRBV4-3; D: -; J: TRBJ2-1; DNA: TGCGCCAGCAGCCAAGGGGGTTGGGTGGGTAGGCAGTTCTTC; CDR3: CASSQGGWVGRQFF
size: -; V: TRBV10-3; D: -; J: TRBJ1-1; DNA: TGTGCCATCAGGGACCTATTTAGGAACACTGAAGCTTTCTTT; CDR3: CAIRDLFRNTEAFF
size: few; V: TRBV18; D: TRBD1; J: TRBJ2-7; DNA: TGTGCCAGCTCACCGTCCAGGGGGCTGTACGAGCAGTACTTC; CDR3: CASSPSRGLYEQYF
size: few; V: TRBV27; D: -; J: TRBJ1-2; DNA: TGTGCCAGCAGCCCGACGGTAAAGGGCCATGGCTACACCTTC; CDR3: CASSPTVKGHGYTF
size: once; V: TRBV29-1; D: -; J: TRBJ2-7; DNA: TGCAGCGTTGTCAACAGTATCTCCTACGAGCAGTACTTC; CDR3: CSVVNSISYEQYF
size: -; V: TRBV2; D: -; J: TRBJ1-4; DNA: TGTGCCAGCGACTCCTGGGGGGTGCTGGGCACAACTAATGAAAAACTGTTTTTT; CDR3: CASDSWGVLGTTNEKLFF
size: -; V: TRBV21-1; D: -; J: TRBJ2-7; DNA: TGTGCCAGCAGCTATGGTGGCGGCCGCCGCTCCTACGAGCAGTACTTC; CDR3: CASSYGGGRRSYEQYF
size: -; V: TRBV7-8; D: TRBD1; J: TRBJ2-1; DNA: TGTGCCAGCAGCCTACTGACAGGGGGCTCCTACAATGAGCAGTTCTTC; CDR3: CASSLLTGGSYNEQFF
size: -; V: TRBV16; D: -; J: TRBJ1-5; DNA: TGTGCCAGCAGCCAATCCTCGGGAAATCAGCCCCAGCATTTT; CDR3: CASSQSSGNQPQHF
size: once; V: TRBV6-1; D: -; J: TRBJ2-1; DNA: TGTGCCAGCAGTTCCCGGCCGGTATCCTACAATGAGCAGTTCTTC; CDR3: CASSSRPVSYNEQFF
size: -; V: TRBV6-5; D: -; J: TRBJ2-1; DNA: TGTGCCAGCAGTTTTACCGGGGGCTACAATGAGCAGTTCTTC; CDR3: CASSFTGGYNEQFF
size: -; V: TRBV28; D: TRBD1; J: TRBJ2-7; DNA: TGTGCCAGCAGGGAAGTGACAGGGCCCACCTACGAGCAGTACTTC; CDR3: CASREVTGPTYEQYF
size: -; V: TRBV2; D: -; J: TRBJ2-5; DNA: TGTGCCAGCAAGGGGAATAGAGTGGGTGGACAAGAGACCCAGTACTTC; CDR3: CASKGNRVGGQETQYF
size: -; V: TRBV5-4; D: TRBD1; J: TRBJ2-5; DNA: TGTGCCAGCAGCCCGGGGACAGGCCAAGAGACCCAGTACTTC; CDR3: CASSPGTGQETQYF
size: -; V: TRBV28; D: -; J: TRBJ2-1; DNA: TGTGCCAGCAGTTTACAGGGGGGAAACTACAATGAGCAGTTCTTC; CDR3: CASSLQGGNYNEQFF